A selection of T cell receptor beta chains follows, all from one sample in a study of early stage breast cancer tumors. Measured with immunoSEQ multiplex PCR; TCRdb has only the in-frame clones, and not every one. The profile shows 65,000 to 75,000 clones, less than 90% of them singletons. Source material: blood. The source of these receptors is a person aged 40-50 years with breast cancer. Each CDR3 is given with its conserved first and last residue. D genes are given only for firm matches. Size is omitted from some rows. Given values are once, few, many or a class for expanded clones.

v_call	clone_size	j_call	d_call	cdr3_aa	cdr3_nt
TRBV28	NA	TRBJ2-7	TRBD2	CASIPGTGGLAGGPYEQYF	TGTGCCAGCATCCCAGGGACAGGCGGACTAGCGGGAGGCCCCTACGAGCAGTACTTC
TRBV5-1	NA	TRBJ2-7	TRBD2	CASSLIAGGNYEQYF	TGCGCCAGCAGCTTAATAGCGGGCGGGAACTACGAGCAGTACTTC
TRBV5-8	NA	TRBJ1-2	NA	CASSLRGGYTF	TGTGCCAGCAGCTTGAGGGGCGGCTACACCTTC
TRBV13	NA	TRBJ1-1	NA	CASSHPGLGNTEAFF	TGTGCCAGCAGCCACCCCGGGTTGGGTAACACTGAAGCTTTCTTT
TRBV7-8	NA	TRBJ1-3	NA	CASSSRAAGNTIYF	TGTGCCAGCAGCTCCCGGGCGGCTGGAAACACCATATATTTT
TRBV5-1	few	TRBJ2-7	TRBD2	CASSLRTSGITYEQYF	TGCGCCAGCAGCTTGAGGACTAGCGGGATTACCTACGAGCAGTACTTC
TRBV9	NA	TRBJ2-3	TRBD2	CASSVGLAGGAPDTQYF	TGTGCCAGCAGCGTAGGGCTAGCGGGGGGGGCCCCAGATACGCAGTATTTT
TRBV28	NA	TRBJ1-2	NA	CASSLWDKSYTF	TGTGCCAGCAGTTTATGGGACAAGAGCTACACCTTC
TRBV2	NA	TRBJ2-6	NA	CASSPTGANVLTF	TGTGCCAGCAGTCCTACTGGGGCCAACGTCCTGACTTTC
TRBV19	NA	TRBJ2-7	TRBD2	CASSIATGGRNDYEQYF	TGTGCCAGTAGTATAGCTACGGGAGGCCGAAACGACTACGAGCAGTACTTC
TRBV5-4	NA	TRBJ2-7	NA	CASKQYGYEQYF	TGTGCCAGCAAACAGTATGGCTACGAGCAGTACTTC
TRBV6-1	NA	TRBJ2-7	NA	CASSEGAVGHEQYF	TGTGCCAGCAGTGAAGGGGCAGTAGGCCACGAGCAGTACTTC
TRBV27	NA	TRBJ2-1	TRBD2	CASRQTSGAYNEQFF	TGTGCCAGCAGGCAGACTAGCGGAGCTTACAATGAGCAGTTCTTC
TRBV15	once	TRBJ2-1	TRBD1	CATSTGQANEQFF	TGTGCCACCAGCACGGGACAGGCCAATGAGCAGTTCTTC
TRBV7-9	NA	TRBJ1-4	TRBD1	CASSLNRDSNEKLFF	TGTGCCAGCAGCTTAAACCGGGACAGTAATGAAAAACTGTTTTTT
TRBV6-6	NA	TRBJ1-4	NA	CASRPQTNNEKLFF	TGTGCCAGCAGACCTCAGACAAACAATGAAAAACTGTTTTTT
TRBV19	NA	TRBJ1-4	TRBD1	CASSMGTAQREKLFF	TGTGCCAGTAGTATGGGGACAGCACAAAGGGAAAAACTGTTTTTT
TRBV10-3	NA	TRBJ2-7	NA	CAISGESYEQYF	TGTGCCATCAGTGGGGAATCCTACGAGCAGTACTTC
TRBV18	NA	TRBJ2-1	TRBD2	CASSLPGTIYNEQFF	TGTGCCAGCTCGCTCCCCGGGACTATCTACAATGAGCAGTTCTTC
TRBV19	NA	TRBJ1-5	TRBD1	CASSADRVKTQPQHF	TGTGCCAGTAGTGCGGACAGGGTTAAGACCCAGCCCCAGCATTTT
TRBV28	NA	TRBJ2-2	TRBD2	CASSRLAVNTGELFF	TGTGCCAGCAGTAGACTAGCGGTAAACACCGGGGAGCTGTTTTTT
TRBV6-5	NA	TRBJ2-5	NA	CASSYGPNQETQYF	TGTGCCAGCAGTTACGGACCTAACCAAGAGACCCAGTACTTC
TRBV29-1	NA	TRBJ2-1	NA	CSVESIASDNEQFF	TGCAGCGTTGAATCAATAGCGTCAGACAATGAGCAGTTCTTC
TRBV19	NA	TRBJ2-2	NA	CASSISGRHRVRGELFF	TGTGCCAGTAGTATATCAGGGCGACACAGGGTCCGCGGGGAGCTGTTTTTT
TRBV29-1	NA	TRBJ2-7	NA	CSVEVPNLNYEQYF	TGCAGCGTTGAGGTCCCGAACCTAAACTACGAGCAGTACTTC
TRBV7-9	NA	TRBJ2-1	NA	CASSLIGSGPNEQFF	TGTGCCAGCAGCTTGATCGGGAGTGGTCCCAATGAGCAGTTCTTC
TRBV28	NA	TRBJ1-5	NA	CASSRQWEAQPQHF	TGTGCCAGCAGTAGACAATGGGAGGCTCAGCCCCAGCATTTT
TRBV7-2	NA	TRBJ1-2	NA	CASSSRTENYGYTF	TGTGCCAGCAGCTCCCGGACCGAGAACTATGGCTACACCTTC
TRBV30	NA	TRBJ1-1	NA	CAWSAGILNTEAFF	TGTGCCTGGAGTGCCGGCATCTTGAACACTGAAGCTTTCTTT
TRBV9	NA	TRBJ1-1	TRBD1	CASSTGGGWTEAFF	TGTGCCAGCAGCACAGGGGGGGGCTGGACTGAAGCTTTCTTT
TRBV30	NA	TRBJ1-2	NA	CAWSRDGRNYGYTF	TGTGCCTGGAGCCGGGACGGAAGAAACTATGGCTACACCTTC
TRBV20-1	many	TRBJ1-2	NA	CSAKPVYGYTF	TGCAGTGCTAAACCGGTATATGGCTACACCTTC
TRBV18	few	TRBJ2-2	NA	CASSPRGEVDGELFF	TGTGCCAGCTCACCGCGGGGTGAGGTGGACGGGGAGCTGTTTTTT
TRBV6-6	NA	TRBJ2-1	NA	CASSLPANEQFF	TGTGCCAGCAGTCTACCGGCGAATGAGCAGTTCTTC
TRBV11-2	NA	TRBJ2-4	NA	CASSLRRDKNIQYF	TGTGCCAGCAGCTTAAGGCGGGATAAAAACATTCAGTACTTC
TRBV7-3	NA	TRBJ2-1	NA	CASSGPDYTYNEQFF	TGTGCCAGCAGCGGACCAGACTACACCTACAATGAGCAGTTCTTC
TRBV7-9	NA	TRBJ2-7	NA	CASSPSDKSYEQYF	TGTGCCAGCAGCCCGTCGGACAAAAGCTACGAGCAGTACTTC